Listed here are 5 T cell receptor beta chains from one sample, sequenced in a study of regulatory T cells in long-lasting Graves disease. Time point indicated: newly diagnosed GD, antithyroid drugs for less than 3 months. After RNA was extracted from PBMCs, the TCR library was made from it. Both iRepertoire HTBI primers and Arm-PCR of CDR3 regions were used to build the TCR beta libraries. TCRdb analysed the multiplex PCR reads with MiXCR anew, one entry per CDR3 protein. The top ten clones hold about 8.2% of a sample with about 400,000 distinct CDR3 sequences, 15% of them seen once. These records were also assigned to another study, of T cells in Graves' hyperthyroidism and ophthalmopathy.

The material was peripheral blood mononuclear cells (PBMCs), obtained at new diagnosis, from a patient treated with antithyroid drugs. The receptors come from a woman between 40 and 55 years old with Graves disease.

This clonotype occurred many times. This sequence joins TRBV9 and TRBJ2-3; no clear D gene. V lost 0 bases and J 0 bases, leaving 14 bases between the germline ends. Per germline, CDR1 SGDLS and CDR2 YYNGEE. The CDR3 sequence is 17 residues long. The DNA for the CDR3 is TGTGCCAGCAGCGTAGAACTGAAGGGTCCTAGCACAGATACGCAGTATTTT. Residues: CASSVELKGPSTDTQYF.

V gene TRBV5-6 combines with J gene TRBJ1-4; 7 nucleotides align to TRBD1. Germline lookup yields CDR1 SGHDT and CDR2 YYEEEE. Unmatched junction bases numbered 12, after V lost 4 bases and J lost 0 bases. CDR3 length equals 18 residues. The CDR3 is CASSRDRDSPTTNEKLFF. As DNA, the CDR3 is TGTGCCAGCAGCCGCGACAGGGATTCCCCTACAACTAATGAAAAACTGTTTTTT. Filled out from reference TRBV5-6 and TRBJ1-4, the complete variable domain reads DAGVTQSPTHLIKTRGQQVTLRCSPKSGHDTVSWYQQALGQGPQFIFQYYEEEERQRGNFPDRFSGHQFPNYSSELNVNALLLGDSALYLCASSRDRDSPTTNEKLFFGSGTQLSVL.

This clonotype was detected a few times. This CDR3 is missing its conserved last phenylalanine or tryptophan, likely due to a read error. The chain combines TRBV12-3 or TRBV12-4 with TRBJ2-1; 7 bases map to TRBD1. This CDR3 is built from 14 residues. The junction had 6 bases not matched to a gene; V was cut back by 6 bases and J by 4 bases. CDR3 coding DNA: TGTGCCAGCAGATCGGGACAGTTTTACAATGAGCAGTTCTCC. It codes for CASRSGQFYNEQFS.

Only a few counts were recorded for this clonotype. The chain combines TRBV6-1 with TRBJ1-5, with TRBD1 matching over 9 bases. This CDR3 has 14 amino acids. V trimming: 6 bases; J trimming: 3 bases; junction bases outside the gene matches: 3. Germline V gene data show CDR1 as MNHNS and CDR2 as SASEGT. CDR3 bases: TGTGCCAGCAGCAGGGACAGGGCCAATCAGCCCCAGCATTTT. This gives the protein CASSRDRANQPQHF.

The sample holds many counts of this clonotype. This chain joins TRBV2 and TRBJ1-1; maybe TRBD1 (5 bases). Germline CDR1 is SNHLY and CDR2 is FYNNEI. Trimming took 0 bases from V and 4 from J, leaving 9 bases between them. This CDR3 has 14 amino acids. The DNA of the CDR3 is TGTGCCAGCAGTGAAGCGGGGGTCTTCACTGAAGCTTTCTTT. It yields the protein CASSEAGVFTEAFF.